Below, one T cell receptor beta chain is given with its context. Its antigen is unknown. These data come from a study of blood T cells in healthy people across ages. Regarding the study as a whole: Underestimates were what the diversity estimates from one million T cells were considered to be.

A sample-barcoded 5' primer and a J-beta primer mix were used in a second PCR of about 6 to 12 cycles. Unique molecular identifiers of 12 random nucleotides labeled each cDNA. A minimum of 2.5 million CDR3-containing paired-end reads was obtained for each sample. MiXCR, run by TCRdb on the 5' RACE reads, gives a single entry per CDR3 protein. The sample holds about 830,000 distinct CDR3 sequences; less than 80% are singletons and the top ten take approximately 30%. The source material was blood. The sequence derives from a man between 25 and 39 years old in good health.

The CDR3 nucleotides are TGTGCCAGCAGTCCGGACGGAGCCTACGAGCAGTACTTC. Residues: CASSPDGAYEQYF. V usage is TRBV6-6 and J usage is TRBJ2-7; no firm D call. The CDR3 runs 13 residues. Trimming stripped 5 bases from V and 2 bases from J, with 10 bases between. Germline V CDR1 and CDR2: MNHNY, SVGAGI (reference sequence).